One and the same sample provided the 2 T cell receptor beta chains below, sequenced in a study of blood T cell repertoires in COVID-19. Some clones are missing from TCRdb's copy, which holds only in-frame ones; the method was immunoSEQ multiplex PCR. The sample lists more than 250,000 clones, approximately 88% occurring once. Specimen: peripheral blood. The receptors stem from a human donor in a cohort sampled during active COVID-19.

The gene calls are TRBV7-9 and TRBJ2-5; maybe TRBD2 (7 bases). Per the germline V gene, CDR1 is SEHNR and CDR2 is FQNEAQ (reference sequence). V was clipped by 5 bases and J by 6 bases, with 16 bases between them. CDR3 size: 14 residues. Written as DNA, the CDR3 is TGTGCCAGCAGCGTGGGAGGGGGAGGAAAGACCCAGTACTTC. Amino acids: CASSVGGGGKTQYF.

The chain combines TRBV6-1 with TRBJ2-7, with 7 nucleotides matching TRBD1. Per germline, CDR1 MNHNS and CDR2 SASEGT. Trimming cost V 2 bases and J 4 bases; bases outside gene matches: 8. The CDR3 sequence is 15 residues long. CDR3 in DNA: TGTGCCAGCAGTGAACGGATAGGGGGCTGGTACGAGCAGTACTTC. This translates into CASSERIGGWYEQYF.